These T cell receptor beta chains were read from a single sample in a study of cytomegalovirus exposure and HLA in healthy donors. The data were produced by immunoSEQ multiplex PCR, yet TCRdb's version contains in-frame clones alone and is incomplete. In the table there are around 300,000 clones, roughly 87% of which are singletons. Input material: PBMCs. All receptors derive from a woman aged 25 to 39 in good health and CMV-seropositive. Both conserved end residues are part of each CDR3. A D gene is named only where the DNA matches it firmly.

>TRBV4-1|TRBJ2-1|TRBD1
CASSQGLKGDRAHYNEQFF
TGCGCCAGCAGCCAAGGCCTCAAGGGAGACAGGGCCCACTACAATGAGCAGTTCTTC
>TRBV4-1|TRBJ2-5|-
CASSQEFGGVEQETQYF
TGCGCCAGCAGCCAAGAGTTCGGGGGAGTGGAGCAAGAGACCCAGTACTTC
>TRBV27|TRBJ2-5|TRBD1
CASSLTSGTGARETQYF
TGTGCCAGCAGTTTAACCTCCGGGACAGGGGCTCGAGAGACCCAGTACTTC
>TRBV6-5|TRBJ1-6|-
CASSREYNSPLHF
TGTGCCAGCAGTCGCGAATATAATTCACCCCTCCACTTT
>TRBV6-1|TRBJ1-5|-
CASRSGDQPQHF
TGTGCCAGCAGGTCGGGGGATCAGCCCCAGCATTTT
>TRBV5-4|TRBJ2-5|TRBD1
CASSRGTGKETQYF
TGTGCCAGCAGTCGAGGGACAGGGAAAGAGACCCAGTACTTC
>TRBV16|TRBJ1-2|-
CASSQERYGYTF
TGTGCCAGCAGCCAAGAGAGGTATGGCTACACCTTC
>TRBV5-1|TRBJ1-1|TRBD1
CASSLRGDRAEAFF
TGCGCCAGCAGCTTGAGAGGTGACAGGGCTGAAGCTTTCTTT
>TRBV2|TRBJ1-1|-
CASSATKDQAVGTEAFF
TGTGCCAGCAGTGCGACAAAGGATCAGGCTGTTGGCACTGAAGCTTTCTTT
>TRBV30|TRBJ1-2|-
CAWSPAGRAYGYTF
TGTGCCTGGAGTCCTGCGGGACGGGCATATGGCTACACCTTC